Sequencing of this TCR beta chain was carried out in a study of post-analysis software for immune sequencing data. In the study overall: As for disease course, relapsing-remitting, secondary progressive and progressive-relapsing multiple sclerosis were all included.

Included in the TCR beta cDNA libraries were unique molecular identifiers. The T cell input of about 0.9 to 11 million gave approximately 460,000 cDNA molecules. Each CDR3 protein is one row after TCRdb ran MiXCR on the PCR reads. Among roughly 540,000 distinct CDR3 sequences listed, approximately 34% were seen once. The CDR3 is 15 residues long. J lost 4 bases, V lost 3 bases, and 7 bases had no gene match. Germline CDR1 and CDR2: SGHRS and YFSETQ. General study findings and limits: When the samples were clustered directly with F measure, those that had been prepared in the same batch showed strong co-clustering. Relative to controls, patients with multiple sclerosis showed significantly lower normalized Chao1 diversity. The study found TRBV5-6, TRBV5-1 and TRBV20-1 among five TRBV segments more frequent in patients than controls.

Points on this clonotype: Its antigen is not known.

This chain links TRBV5-1 with TRBJ2-3, with 8 bases identical to TRBD2. Sequences were obtained from blood. This TCR was recovered from a girl younger than 18 with multiple sclerosis. Written as DNA, the CDR3 is TGCGCCAGCAGCTGGCGGGGGGATGAGGCAGATACGCAGTATTTT. Residues: CASSWRGDEADTQYF.